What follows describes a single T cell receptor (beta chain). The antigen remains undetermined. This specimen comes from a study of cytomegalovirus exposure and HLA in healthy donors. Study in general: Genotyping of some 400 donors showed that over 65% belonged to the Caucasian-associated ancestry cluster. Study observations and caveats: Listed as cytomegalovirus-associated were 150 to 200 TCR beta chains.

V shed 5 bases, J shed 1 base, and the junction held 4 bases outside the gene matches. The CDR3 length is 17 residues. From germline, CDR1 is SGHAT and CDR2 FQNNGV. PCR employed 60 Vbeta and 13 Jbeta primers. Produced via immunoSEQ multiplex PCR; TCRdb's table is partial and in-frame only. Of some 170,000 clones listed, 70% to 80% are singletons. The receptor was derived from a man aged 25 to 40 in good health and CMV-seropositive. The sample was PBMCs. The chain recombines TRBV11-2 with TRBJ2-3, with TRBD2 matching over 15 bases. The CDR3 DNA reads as TGTGCCAGCAGCACGGGACTAGCGGGGGGCCGCACAGATACGCAGTATTTT. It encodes CASSTGLAGGRTDTQYF.